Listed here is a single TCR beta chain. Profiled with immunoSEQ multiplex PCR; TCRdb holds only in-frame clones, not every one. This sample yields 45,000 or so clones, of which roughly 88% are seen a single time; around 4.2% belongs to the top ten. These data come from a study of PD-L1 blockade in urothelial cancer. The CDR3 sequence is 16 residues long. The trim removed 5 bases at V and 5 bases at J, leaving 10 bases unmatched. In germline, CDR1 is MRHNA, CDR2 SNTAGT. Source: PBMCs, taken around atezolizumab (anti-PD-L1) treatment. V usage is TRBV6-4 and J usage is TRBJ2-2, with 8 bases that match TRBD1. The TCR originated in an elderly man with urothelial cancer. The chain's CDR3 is CASSSSTGAGTGELFF. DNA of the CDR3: TGTGCCAGCAGTTCCTCGACAGGGGCTGGGACCGGGGAGCTGTTTTTT.